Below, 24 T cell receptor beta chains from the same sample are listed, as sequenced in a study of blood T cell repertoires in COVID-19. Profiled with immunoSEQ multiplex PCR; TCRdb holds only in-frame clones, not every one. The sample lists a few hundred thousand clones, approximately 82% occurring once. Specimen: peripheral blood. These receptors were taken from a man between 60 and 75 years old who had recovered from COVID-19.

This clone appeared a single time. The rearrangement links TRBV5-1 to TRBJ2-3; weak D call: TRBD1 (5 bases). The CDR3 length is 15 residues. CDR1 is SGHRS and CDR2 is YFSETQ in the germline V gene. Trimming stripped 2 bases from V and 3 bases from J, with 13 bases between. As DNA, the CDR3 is TGCGCCAGCAGCTTAATAGGACAAAGAACAGATACGCAGTATTTT. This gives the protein CASSLIGQRTDTQYF.

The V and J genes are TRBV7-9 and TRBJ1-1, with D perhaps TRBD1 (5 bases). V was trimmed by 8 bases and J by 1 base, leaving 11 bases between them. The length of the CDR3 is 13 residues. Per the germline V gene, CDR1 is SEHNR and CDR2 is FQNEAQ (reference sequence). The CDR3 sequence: CASSQATNTEAFF. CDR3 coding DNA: TGTGCCAGCTCACAGGCCACGAACACTGAAGCTTTCTTT. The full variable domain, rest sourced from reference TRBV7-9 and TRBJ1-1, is DTGVSQNPRHKITKRGQNVTFRCDPISEHNRLYWYRQTLGQGPEFLTYFQNEAQLEKSRLLSDRFSAERPKGSFSTLEIQRTEQGDSAMYLCASSQATNTEAFFGQGTRLTVV.

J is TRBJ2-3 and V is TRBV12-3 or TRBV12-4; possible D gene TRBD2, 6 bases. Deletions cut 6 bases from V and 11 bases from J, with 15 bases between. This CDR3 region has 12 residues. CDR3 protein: CASSVGTPRQYF. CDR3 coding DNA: TGTGCCAGCAGCGTCGGGACTCCCAGGCAGTATTTT.

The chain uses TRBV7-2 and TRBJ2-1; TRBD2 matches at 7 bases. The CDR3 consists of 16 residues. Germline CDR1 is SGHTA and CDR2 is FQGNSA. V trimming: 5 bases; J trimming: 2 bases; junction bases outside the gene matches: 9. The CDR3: CASSPRGRAAYNEQFF. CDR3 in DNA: TGTGCCAGCAGCCCGAGAGGGAGGGCGGCCTACAATGAGCAGTTCTTC.

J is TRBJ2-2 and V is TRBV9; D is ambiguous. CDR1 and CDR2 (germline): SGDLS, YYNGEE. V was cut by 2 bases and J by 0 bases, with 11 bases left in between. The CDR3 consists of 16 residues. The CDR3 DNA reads TGTGCCAGCAGCGTTGCCCGGGTCGCGAACACCGGGGAGCTGTTTTTT. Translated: CASSVARVANTGELFF.

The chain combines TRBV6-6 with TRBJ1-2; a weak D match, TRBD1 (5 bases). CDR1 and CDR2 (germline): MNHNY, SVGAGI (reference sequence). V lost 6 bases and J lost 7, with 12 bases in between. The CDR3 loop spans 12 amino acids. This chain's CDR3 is CASSALGVGYTF. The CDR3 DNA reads TGTGCCAGCAGCGCCTTAGGGGTTGGCTACACCTTC.

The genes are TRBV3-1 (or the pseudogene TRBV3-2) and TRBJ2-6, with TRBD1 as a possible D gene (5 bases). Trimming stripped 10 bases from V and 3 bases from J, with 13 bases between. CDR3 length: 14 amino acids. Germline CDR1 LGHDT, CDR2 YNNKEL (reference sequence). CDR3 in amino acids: CATSRGGGANVLTF. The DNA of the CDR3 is TGTGCCACATCAAGGGGCGGTGGGGCCAACGTCCTGACTTTC.

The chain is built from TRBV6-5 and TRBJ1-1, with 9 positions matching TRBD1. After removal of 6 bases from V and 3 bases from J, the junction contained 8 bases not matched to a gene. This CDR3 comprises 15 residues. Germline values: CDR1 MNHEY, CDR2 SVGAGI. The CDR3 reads CASRPYRDRDTEAFF. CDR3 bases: TGTGCCAGCAGACCCTACCGGGACAGGGACACTGAAGCTTTCTTT.

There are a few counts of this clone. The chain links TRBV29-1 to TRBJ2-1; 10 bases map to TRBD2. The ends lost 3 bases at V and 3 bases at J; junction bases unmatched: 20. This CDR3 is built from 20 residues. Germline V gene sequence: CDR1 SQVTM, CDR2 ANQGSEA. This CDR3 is CSVDGLLGEGAGGIYNEQFF. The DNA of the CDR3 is TGCAGCGTTGATGGCTTATTAGGTGAGGGAGCGGGAGGGATCTACAATGAGCAGTTCTTC.

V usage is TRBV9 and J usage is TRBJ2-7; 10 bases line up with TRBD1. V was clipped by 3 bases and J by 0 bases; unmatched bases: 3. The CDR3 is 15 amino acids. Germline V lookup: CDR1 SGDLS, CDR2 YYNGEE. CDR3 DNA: TGTGCCAGCAGCGACGGGACAGGGGCCTCCTACGAGCAGTACTTC. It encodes CASSDGTGASYEQYF.

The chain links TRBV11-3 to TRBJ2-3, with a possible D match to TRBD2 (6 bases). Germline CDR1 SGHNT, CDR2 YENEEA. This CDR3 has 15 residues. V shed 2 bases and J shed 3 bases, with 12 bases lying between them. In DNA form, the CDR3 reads TGTGCCAGCAGCTTAATGGGGGGAGTGACAGATACGCAGTATTTT. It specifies CASSLMGGVTDTQYF.

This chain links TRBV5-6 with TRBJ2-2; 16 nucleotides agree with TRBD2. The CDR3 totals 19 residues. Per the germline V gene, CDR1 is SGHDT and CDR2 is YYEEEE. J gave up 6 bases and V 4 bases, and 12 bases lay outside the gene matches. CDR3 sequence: CASSGTGTSGRVRSGELFF. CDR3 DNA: TGTGCCAGCAGCGGGACCGGGACTAGCGGGAGGGTTCGCTCCGGGGAGCTGTTTTTT.

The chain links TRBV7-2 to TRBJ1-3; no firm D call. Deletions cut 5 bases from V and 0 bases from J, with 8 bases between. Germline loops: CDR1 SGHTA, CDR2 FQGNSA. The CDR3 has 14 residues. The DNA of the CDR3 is TGTGCCAGCAGCCCCGGGAACTCTGGAAACACCATATATTTT. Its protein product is CASSPGNSGNTIYF.

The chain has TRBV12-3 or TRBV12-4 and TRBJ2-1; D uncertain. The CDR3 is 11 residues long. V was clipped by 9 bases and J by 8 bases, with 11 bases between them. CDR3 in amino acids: CASKKLDEQFF. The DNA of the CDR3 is TGTGCCAGTAAAAAGCTAGATGAGCAGTTCTTC.

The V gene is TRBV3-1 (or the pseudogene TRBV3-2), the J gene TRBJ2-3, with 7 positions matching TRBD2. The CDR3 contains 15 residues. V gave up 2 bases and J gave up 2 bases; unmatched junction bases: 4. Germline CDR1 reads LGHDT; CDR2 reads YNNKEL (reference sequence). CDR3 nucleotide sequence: TGTGCCAGCAGCCAAAGAAGCGGGACCACAGATACGCAGTATTTT. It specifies CASSQRSGTTDTQYF.

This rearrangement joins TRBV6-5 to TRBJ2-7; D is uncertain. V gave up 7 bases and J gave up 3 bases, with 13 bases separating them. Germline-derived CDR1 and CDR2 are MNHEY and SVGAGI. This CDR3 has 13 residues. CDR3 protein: CASKFAASYEQYF. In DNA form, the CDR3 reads TGTGCCAGCAAATTTGCGGCCAGCTACGAGCAGTACTTC.

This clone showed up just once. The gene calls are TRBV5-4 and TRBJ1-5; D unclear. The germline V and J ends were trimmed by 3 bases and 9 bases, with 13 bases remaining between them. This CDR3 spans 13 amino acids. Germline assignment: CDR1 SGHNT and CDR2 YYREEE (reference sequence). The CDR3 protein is CASSSDSVGPQHF. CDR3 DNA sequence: TGTGCCAGCAGCTCGGACTCCGTAGGGCCCCAGCATTTT.

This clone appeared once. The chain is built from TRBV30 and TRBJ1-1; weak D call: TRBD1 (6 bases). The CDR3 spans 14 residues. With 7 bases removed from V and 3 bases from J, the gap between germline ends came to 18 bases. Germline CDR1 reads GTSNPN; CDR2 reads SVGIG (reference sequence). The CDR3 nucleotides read TGTGCCTCATCTAAAAAAGCAGGGGACACTGAAGCTTTCTTT. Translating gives CASSKKAGDTEAFF. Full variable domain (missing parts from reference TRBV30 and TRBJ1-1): SQTIHQWPATLVQPVGSPLSLECTVEGTSNPNLYWYRQAAGRGLQLLFYSVGIGQISSEVPQNLSASRPQDRQFILSSKKLLLSDSGFYLCASSKKAGDTEAFFGQGTRLTVV.

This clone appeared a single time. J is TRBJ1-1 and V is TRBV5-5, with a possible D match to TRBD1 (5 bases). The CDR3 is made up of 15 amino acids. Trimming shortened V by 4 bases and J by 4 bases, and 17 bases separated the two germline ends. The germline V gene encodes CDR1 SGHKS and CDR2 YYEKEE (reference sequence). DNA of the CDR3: TGTGCCAGCAGCCTCACGTGGCAGGGAGGCACTGAAGCTTTCTTT. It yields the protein CASSLTWQGGTEAFF.

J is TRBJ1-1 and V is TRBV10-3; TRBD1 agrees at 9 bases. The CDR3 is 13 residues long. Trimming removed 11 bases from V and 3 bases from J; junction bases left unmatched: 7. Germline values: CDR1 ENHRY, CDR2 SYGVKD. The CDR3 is CAVRDRDYTEAFF. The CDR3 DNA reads TGTGCCGTCCGGGACAGGGACTACACTGAAGCTTTCTTT.

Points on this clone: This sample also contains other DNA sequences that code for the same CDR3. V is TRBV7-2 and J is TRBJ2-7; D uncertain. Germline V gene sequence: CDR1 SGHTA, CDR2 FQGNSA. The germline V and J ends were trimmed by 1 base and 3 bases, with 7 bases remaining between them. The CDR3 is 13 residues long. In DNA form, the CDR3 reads TGTGCCAGCAGCTTAGGGCTTTACTACGAGCAGTACTTC. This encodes CASSLGLYYEQYF.

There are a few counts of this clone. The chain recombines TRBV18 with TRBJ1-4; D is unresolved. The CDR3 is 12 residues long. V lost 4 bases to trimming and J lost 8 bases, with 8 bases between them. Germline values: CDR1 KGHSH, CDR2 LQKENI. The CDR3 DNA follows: TGTGCCAGCTCACTTCCGGGGGAAAAACTGTTTTTT. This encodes CASSLPGEKLFF.

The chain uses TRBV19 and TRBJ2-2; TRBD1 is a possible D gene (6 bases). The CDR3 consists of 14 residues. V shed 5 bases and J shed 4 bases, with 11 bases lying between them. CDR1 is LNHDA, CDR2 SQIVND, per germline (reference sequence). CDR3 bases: TGTGCCAGTAGTCCGGACAGTCCCACCGGGGAGCTGTTTTTT. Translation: CASSPDSPTGELFF.

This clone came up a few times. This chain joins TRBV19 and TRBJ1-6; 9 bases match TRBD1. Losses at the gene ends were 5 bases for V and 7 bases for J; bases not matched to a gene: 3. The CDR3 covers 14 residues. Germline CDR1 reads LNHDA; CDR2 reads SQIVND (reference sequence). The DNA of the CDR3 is TGTGCCAGTAGTTCGGGACAGGGAAATTCACCCCTCCACTTT. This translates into CASSSGQGNSPLHF. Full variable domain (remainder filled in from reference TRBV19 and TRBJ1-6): DGGITQSPKYLFRKEGQNVTLSCEQNLNHDAMYWYRQDPGQGLRLIYYSQIVNDFQKGDIAEGYSVSREKKESFPLTVTSAQKNPTAFYLCASSSGQGNSPLHFGNGTRLTVT.